These 16 T cell receptor beta chains were sequenced from one sample in a study of beta chain features in type 1 diabetes. Regarding the study as a whole: Type 1 diabetes patients had moderately but significantly shorter TCRB CDR3s in all four CD4+ subsets.

No cognate antigen is known for these TCRs. Expressed TCRB transcripts were sequenced because the isolated RNA had all been reverse transcribed beforehand. TCRdb keeps only in-frame clones here, not all; method: immunoSEQ multiplex PCR. Of 150,000 to 200,000 clones listed, more than 60% were seen once; the top ten hold nearly 0.09%. The sequenced material came from naive CD4+ T cells from blood. These receptors all come from a young man with type 1 diabetes.

The chain joins TRBV5-6 to TRBJ2-5, with a tentative D call TRBD1 (6 bases). With 4 bases removed from V and 1 base from J, the gap between germline ends came to 17 bases. Germline assignment: CDR1 SGHDT and CDR2 YYEEEE. This CDR3 is 16 amino acids long. The CDR3 sequence: CASSLPGQPRQETQYF. The CDR3 coding sequence is TGTGCCAGCAGCCTACCTGGACAGCCCCGCCAAGAGACCCAGTACTTC.

The genes are TRBV6-5 and TRBJ2-7, with 9 positions matching TRBD2. J lost 4 bases, V lost 8 bases, and 3 bases had no gene match. The CDR3 has 12 amino acids. The germline V gene has CDR1 MNHEY and CDR2 SVGAGI. CDR3 sequence (DNA): TGTGCCAGCGGACTAGCGCGGTACGAGCAGTACTTC. It codes for CASGLARYEQYF.

The rearrangement joins TRBV28 to TRBJ1-5; D is unclear. The CDR3 extends over 13 amino acids. Deletions cut 7 bases from V and 6 bases from J, with 13 bases between. The germline V gene encodes CDR1 MDHEN and CDR2 SYDVKM. The chain's CDR3 is CASTPGGSQPQHF. The CDR3 coding sequence is TGTGCCAGCACCCCAGGAGGGAGTCAGCCCCAGCATTTT.

The chain uses TRBV18 and TRBJ2-1; TRBD1 matches at 10 bases. The CDR3 is 16 residues long. V lost 6 bases, J lost 0 bases, and 5 bases stayed unmatched. Per the germline V gene, CDR1 is KGHSH and CDR2 is LQKENI. The CDR3 DNA sequence: TGTGCCAGCTCTCCTGACAGGGGGCTCTCCTACAATGAGCAGTTCTTC. The encoded protein is CASSPDRGLSYNEQFF.

This clone came up a few times. The V and J genes are TRBV5-1 and TRBJ2-5; D not certain. There are 14 residues in the CDR3. V was cut by 0 bases and J by 5 bases, with 11 bases left in between. Germline V gives CDR1 SGHRS, CDR2 YFSETQ. The CDR3 loop reads CASSLASGMETQYF. The CDR3 DNA reads TGCGCCAGCAGCTTGGCCAGTGGGATGGAGACCCAGTACTTC.

The chain recombines TRBV4-1 with TRBJ2-7; tentatively, D is TRBD1 (5 bases). The CDR3 length is 15 residues. Germline V gene lookup returns CDR1 MGHRA and CDR2 YSYEKL. V shed 0 bases and J shed 6 bases, with 15 bases lying between them. The CDR3 here is CASSQETQQTVEQYF. CDR3 sequence (DNA): TGCGCCAGCAGCCAAGAGACCCAGCAGACAGTCGAGCAGTACTTC.

The V gene is TRBV9, the J gene TRBJ1-6; no clear D. The germline V gene encodes CDR1 SGDLS and CDR2 YYNGEE. The CDR3 length is 17 residues. The V end was cut by 0 bases, the J end by 2 bases, with 12 bases between. CDR3 in DNA: TGTGCCAGCAGCGTAGCCGAGTCAGTCACCTATAATTCACCCCTCCACTTT. Its protein product is CASSVAESVTYNSPLHF.

This clone was recorded a few times. The chain couples TRBV30 to TRBJ1-3; D might be TRBD1 (5 bases). This CDR3 has 15 residues. With 2 bases removed from V and 0 bases from J, the gap between germline ends came to 11 bases. Per germline, CDR1 GTSNPN and CDR2 SVGIG (reference sequence). The CDR3 region is CAWSKPGPSGNTIYF. In DNA form, the CDR3 reads TGTGCCTGGAGTAAGCCGGGACCCTCTGGAAACACCATATATTTT.

Turning to this clone: Other DNA sequences in this specimen translate into the identical CDR3. The rearrangement joins TRBV20-1 to TRBJ2-5, with no clear D. V was pared by 1 base and J by 4 bases, with 1 base between. This CDR3 has 10 amino acids. Looked up from germline, CDR1 is DFQATT and CDR2 is SNEGSKA (reference sequence). CDR3 residues: CSARAETQYF. The CDR3, as DNA: TGCAGTGCTAGAGCAGAGACCCAGTACTTC.

This rearrangement joins TRBV30 to TRBJ1-1, with TRBD1 matching over 11 bases. The length of the CDR3 is 17 residues. Germline V lookup: CDR1 GTSNPN, CDR2 SVGIG (reference sequence). Trimming cost V 0 bases and J 0 bases; bases outside gene matches: 6. The CDR3 DNA sequence: TGTGCCTGGAGTGTTGGGACAGGGGGGAGTATGAACACTGAAGCTTTCTTT. It is translated as CAWSVGTGGSMNTEAFF.

V usage is TRBV6-5 and J usage is TRBJ2-2; D might be TRBD2 (6 bases). V shed 4 bases and J shed 4 bases, with 10 bases lying between them. Germline CDR1 and CDR2: MNHEY and SVGAGI. This CDR3 is 14 amino acids long. CDR3 in amino acids: CASSWDSPTGELFF. The CDR3 DNA follows: TGTGCCAGCAGTTGGGACTCTCCCACCGGGGAGCTGTTTTTT.

The rearrangement links TRBV10-3 to TRBJ2-5; 9 bases match TRBD1. The CDR3 covers 14 residues. Losses at the gene ends were 10 bases for V and 3 bases for J; bases not matched to a gene: 9. Germline values: CDR1 ENHRY, CDR2 SYGVKD. The DNA of the CDR3 is TGTGCCAGTCGGGACAGGGTCGTTGAAGAGACCCAGTACTTC. It encodes CASRDRVVEETQYF.

The chain uses TRBV7-2 and TRBJ2-5, with 9 bases lining up with TRBD1. V shed 5 bases and J 6 bases; nucleotides not matched to a gene: 7. Germline loops: CDR1 SGHTA, CDR2 FQGNSA. This CDR3 spans 14 amino acids. The CDR3 protein is CASSLQQGAQTQYF. In nucleotides, the CDR3 is TGTGCCAGCAGCCTGCAACAGGGGGCGCAGACCCAGTACTTC.

This chain links TRBV18 with TRBJ2-7, with D possibly TRBD1 on 5 matching bases. The V gene's germline CDR1 is KGHSH and CDR2 LQKENI. The V and J ends lost 1 base and 2 bases respectively, with 15 bases between them. This CDR3 spans 16 amino acids. CDR3 protein: CASSPLGGSRAYEQYF. The DNA of the CDR3 is TGTGCCAGCTCACCACTCGGTGGTTCCAGGGCCTACGAGCAGTACTTC.

V gene TRBV7-2 combines with J gene TRBJ2-7; 8 nucleotides agree with TRBD2. The trim removed 4 bases at V and 0 bases at J, leaving 2 bases unmatched. This CDR3 spans 14 amino acids. CDR1 SGHTA and CDR2 FQGNSA come from the germline V gene. The CDR3 reads CASSWGTSSYEQYF. CDR3 sequence (DNA): TGTGCCAGCAGCTGGGGGACTAGCTCCTACGAGCAGTACTTC. The full variable domain, rest sourced from reference TRBV7-2 and TRBJ2-7, is GAGVSQSPSNKVTEKGKDVELRCDPISGHTALYWYRQSLGQGLEFLIYFQGNSAPDKSGLPSDRFSAERTGGSVSTLTIQRTQQEDSAVYLCASSWGTSSYEQYFGPGTRLTVT.

The chain combines TRBV29-1 with TRBJ2-3; D possibly uses TRBD1 or TRBD2 (6 bases each). CDR3 size: 13 residues. Germline CDR1 reads SQVTM; CDR2 reads ANQGSEA. V lost 6 bases, J lost 3 bases, and 13 bases lay in between. The CDR3 loop is CSVQGGFTDTQYF. CDR3 nucleotides: TGCAGCGTCCAAGGGGGGTTTACAGATACGCAGTATTTT.